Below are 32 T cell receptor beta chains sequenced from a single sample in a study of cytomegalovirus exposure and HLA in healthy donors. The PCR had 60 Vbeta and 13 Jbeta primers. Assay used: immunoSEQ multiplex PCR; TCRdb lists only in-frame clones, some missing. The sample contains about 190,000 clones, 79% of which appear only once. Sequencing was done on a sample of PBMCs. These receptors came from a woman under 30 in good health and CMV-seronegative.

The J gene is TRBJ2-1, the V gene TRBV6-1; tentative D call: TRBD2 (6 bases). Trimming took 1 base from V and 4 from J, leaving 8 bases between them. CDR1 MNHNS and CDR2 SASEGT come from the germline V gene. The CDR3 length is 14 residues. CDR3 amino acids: CASSEGLAYNEQFF. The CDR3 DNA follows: TGTGCCAGCAGTGAAGGTCTAGCGTACAATGAGCAGTTCTTC.

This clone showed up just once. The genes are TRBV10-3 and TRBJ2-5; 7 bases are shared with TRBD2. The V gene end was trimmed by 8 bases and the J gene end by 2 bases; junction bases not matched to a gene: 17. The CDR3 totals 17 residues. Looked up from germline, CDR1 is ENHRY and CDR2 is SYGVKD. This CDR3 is CAIRVGPSGSSQETQYF. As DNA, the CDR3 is TGTGCCATCCGTGTGGGGCCTAGCGGTTCTTCTCAAGAGACCCAGTACTTC.

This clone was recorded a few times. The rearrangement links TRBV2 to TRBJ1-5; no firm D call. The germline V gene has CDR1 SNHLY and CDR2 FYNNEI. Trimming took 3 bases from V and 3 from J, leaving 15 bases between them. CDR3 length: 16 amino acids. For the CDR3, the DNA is TGTGCCAGCAGTGAGGGCAGTTTAATAATCAATCAGCCCCAGCATTTT. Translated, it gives CASSEGSLIINQPQHF.

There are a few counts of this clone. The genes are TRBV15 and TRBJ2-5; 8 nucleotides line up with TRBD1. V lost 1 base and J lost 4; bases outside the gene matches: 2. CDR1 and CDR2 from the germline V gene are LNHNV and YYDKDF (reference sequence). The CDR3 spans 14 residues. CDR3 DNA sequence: TGTGCCACCAGCAGAGCACAGGGGGGAGAGACCCAGTACTTC. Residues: CATSRAQGGETQYF.

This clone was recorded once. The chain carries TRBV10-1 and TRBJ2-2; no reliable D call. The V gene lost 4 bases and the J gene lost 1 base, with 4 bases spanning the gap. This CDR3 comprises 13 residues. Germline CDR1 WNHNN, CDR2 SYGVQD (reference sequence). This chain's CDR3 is CASSGVNTGELFF. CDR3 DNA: TGCGCCAGCAGTGGCGTGAACACCGGGGAGCTGTTTTTT.

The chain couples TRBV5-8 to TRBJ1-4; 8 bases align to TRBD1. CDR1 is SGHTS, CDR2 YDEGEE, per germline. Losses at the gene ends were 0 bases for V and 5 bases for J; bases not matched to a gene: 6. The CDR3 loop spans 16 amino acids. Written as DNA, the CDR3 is TGTGCCAGCAGCTTGGCCGGGACAGGAAACAATGAAAAACTGTTTTTT. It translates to CASSLAGTGNNEKLFF.

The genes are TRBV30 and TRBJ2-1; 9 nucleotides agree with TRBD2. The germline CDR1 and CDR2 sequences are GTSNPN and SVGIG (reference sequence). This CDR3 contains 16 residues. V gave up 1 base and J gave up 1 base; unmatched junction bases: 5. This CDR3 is CAWSGLAGRSYNEQFF. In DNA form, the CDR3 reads TGTGCCTGGAGTGGGCTAGCGGGGAGGTCCTACAATGAGCAGTTCTTC.

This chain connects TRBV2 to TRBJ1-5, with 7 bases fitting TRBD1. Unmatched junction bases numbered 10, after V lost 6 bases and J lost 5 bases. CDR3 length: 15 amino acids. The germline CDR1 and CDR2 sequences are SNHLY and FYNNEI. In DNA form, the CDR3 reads TGTGCCAGCAGAGCTGACAGGGCCGGGTATCAGCCCCAGCATTTT. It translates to CASRADRAGYQPQHF.

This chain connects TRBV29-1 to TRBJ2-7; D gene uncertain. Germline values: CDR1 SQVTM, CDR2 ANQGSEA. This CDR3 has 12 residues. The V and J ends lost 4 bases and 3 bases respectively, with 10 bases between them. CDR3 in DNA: TGCAGCGTTGGTACGGGTGGCTACGAGCAGTACTTC. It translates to CSVGTGGYEQYF.

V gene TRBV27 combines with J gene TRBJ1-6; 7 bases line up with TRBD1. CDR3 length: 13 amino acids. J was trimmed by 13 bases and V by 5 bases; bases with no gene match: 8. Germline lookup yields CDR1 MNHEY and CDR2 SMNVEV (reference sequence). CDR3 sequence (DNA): TGTGCCAGCAGTGCACTACAGGGGTCTCCCCTCCACTTT. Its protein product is CASSALQGSPLHF.

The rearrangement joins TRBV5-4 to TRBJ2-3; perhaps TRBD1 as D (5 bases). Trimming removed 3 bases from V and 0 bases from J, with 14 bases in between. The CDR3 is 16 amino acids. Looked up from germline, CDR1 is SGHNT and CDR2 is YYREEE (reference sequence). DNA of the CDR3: TGTGCCAGCAGCTCGTCGACAGATCCTAGCACAGATACGCAGTATTTT. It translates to CASSSSTDPSTDTQYF.

In nucleotides, the CDR3 is TGTGCCAGTAGTATAAGGGACAGGGGCTATGGCTACACCTTC. Amino acid sequence: CASSIRDRGYGYTF. This chain joins TRBV19 and TRBJ1-2; 10 bases fit TRBD1. The CDR3 totals 14 residues. Germline V gene sequence: CDR1 LNHDA, CDR2 SQIVND (reference sequence). V dropped 2 bases and J dropped 4; count of bases not matched to a gene: 1.

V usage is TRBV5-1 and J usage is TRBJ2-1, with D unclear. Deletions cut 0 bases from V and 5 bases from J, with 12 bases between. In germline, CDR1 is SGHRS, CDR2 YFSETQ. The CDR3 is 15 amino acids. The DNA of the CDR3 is TGCGCCAGCAGCTTGGACGCGGTTGCCAACAATGAGCAGTTCTTC. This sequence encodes CASSLDAVANNEQFF.

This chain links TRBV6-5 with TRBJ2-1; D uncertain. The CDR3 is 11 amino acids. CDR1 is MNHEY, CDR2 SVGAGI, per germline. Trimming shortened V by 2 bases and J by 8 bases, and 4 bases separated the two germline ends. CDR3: CASSYGYEQFF. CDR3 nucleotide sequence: TGTGCCAGCAGTTACGGCTATGAGCAGTTCTTC.

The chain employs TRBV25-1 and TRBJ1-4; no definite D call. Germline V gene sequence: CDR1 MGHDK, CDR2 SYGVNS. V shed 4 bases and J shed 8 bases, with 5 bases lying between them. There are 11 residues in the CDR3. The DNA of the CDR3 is TGTGCCAGCAGTGCAGTGGAAAAACTGTTTTTT. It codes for CASSAVEKLFF.

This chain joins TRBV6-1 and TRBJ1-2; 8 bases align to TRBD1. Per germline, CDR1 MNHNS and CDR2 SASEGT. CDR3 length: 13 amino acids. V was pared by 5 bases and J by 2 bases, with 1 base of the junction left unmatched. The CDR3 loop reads CASSRTGNYGYTF. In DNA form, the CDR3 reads TGTGCCAGCAGTAGGACAGGGAACTATGGCTACACCTTC.

Written as DNA, the CDR3 is TGTGCCAGCAGCGTAGGTGGGAGATCAGATACGCAGTATTTT. Its translation: CASSVGGRSDTQYF. The J gene is TRBJ2-3, the V gene TRBV9, with D perhaps TRBD2 (5 bases). The length of the CDR3 is 14 residues. With 0 bases removed from V and 4 bases from J, the gap between germline ends came to 9 bases. CDR1 and CDR2 (germline): SGDLS, YYNGEE.

The CDR3 here is CAISDTGTVDSPLHF. In nucleotides, the CDR3 is TGTGCCATCAGTGATACCGGGACTGTGGATTCACCCCTCCACTTT. The V and J genes are TRBV10-3 and TRBJ1-6; possibly TRBD1 for D (5 bases). The CDR3 contains 15 residues. Trimming took 3 bases from V and 8 from J, leaving 14 bases between them. From germline, CDR1 is ENHRY and CDR2 SYGVKD.

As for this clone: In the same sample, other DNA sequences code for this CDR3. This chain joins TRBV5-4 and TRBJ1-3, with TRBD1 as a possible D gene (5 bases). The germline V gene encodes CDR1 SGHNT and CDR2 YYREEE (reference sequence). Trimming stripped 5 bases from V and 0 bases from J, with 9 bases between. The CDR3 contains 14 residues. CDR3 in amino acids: CASSPGLSGNTIYF. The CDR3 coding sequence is TGTGCCAGCAGTCCAGGGCTCTCTGGAAACACCATATATTTT. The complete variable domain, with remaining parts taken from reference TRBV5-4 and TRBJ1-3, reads ETGVTQSPTHLIKTRGQQVTLRCSSQSGHNTVSWYQQALGQGPQFIFQYYREEENGRGNFPPRFSGLQFPNYSSELNVNALELDDSALYLCASSPGLSGNTIYFGEGSWLTVV.

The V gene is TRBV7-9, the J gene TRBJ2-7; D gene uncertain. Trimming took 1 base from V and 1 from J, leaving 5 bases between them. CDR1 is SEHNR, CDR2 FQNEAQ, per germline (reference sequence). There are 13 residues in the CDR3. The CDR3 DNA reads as TGTGCCAGCAGCTTAGACAGTTCCTACGAGCAGTACTTC. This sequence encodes CASSLDSSYEQYF.

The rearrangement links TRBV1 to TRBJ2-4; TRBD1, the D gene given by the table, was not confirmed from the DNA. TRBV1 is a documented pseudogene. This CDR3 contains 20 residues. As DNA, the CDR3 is TGCACCAGCAGCCAAGATCTTTGGGCAGGGGGCCTATTAGCCAAAAACATTCAGTACTTC. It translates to CTSSQDLWAGGLLAKNIQYF.

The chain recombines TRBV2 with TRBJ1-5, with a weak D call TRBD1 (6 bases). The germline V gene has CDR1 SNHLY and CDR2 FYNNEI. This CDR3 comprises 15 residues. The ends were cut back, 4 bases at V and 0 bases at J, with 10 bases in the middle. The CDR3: CASSADSFSNQPQHF. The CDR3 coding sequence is TGTGCCAGCAGTGCGGACAGTTTTAGCAATCAGCCCCAGCATTTT.

The CDR3 protein is CASIAGEAFF. CDR3 sequence (DNA): TGTGCCAGTATCGCGGGTGAAGCTTTCTTT. The chain combines TRBV19 with TRBJ1-1; D remains ambiguous. Deletions cut 7 bases from V and 7 bases from J, with 7 bases between. This CDR3 has 10 amino acids. CDR1 is LNHDA, CDR2 SQIVND, per germline (reference sequence).

The CDR3 sequence: CASRYDRGVFPDTQYF. CDR3 DNA: TGCGCCAGCAGATACGACAGGGGGGTGTTTCCAGATACGCAGTATTTT. The chain recombines TRBV5-1 with TRBJ2-3; 9 positions agree with TRBD1. Germline V gene data show CDR1 as SGHRS and CDR2 as YFSETQ. V trimming: 5 bases; J trimming: 4 bases; junction bases outside the gene matches: 11. The length of the CDR3 is 16 residues.

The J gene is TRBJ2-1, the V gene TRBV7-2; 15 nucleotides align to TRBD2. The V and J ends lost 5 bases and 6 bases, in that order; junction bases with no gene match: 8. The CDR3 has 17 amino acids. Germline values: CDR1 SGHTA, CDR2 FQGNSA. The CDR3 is CASSPWTSGRARNEQFF. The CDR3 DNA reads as TGTGCCAGCAGCCCCTGGACTAGCGGGAGGGCCCGCAATGAGCAGTTCTTC. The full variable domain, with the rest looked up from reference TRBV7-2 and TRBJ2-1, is GAGVSQSPSNKVTEKGKDVELRCDPISGHTALYWYRQSLGQGLEFLIYFQGNSAPDKSGLPSDRFSAERTGGSVSTLTIQRTQQEDSAVYLCASSPWTSGRARNEQFFGPGTRLTVL.

CDR3 DNA sequence: TGTGCCAGCAGCCCGATACAACACCTGAACACTGAAGCTTTCTTT. Translating it yields CASSPIQHLNTEAFF. This chain joins TRBV7-3 and TRBJ1-1; D unresolved. Trimming shortened V by 5 bases and J by 0 bases, and 13 bases separated the two germline ends. The CDR3 is 15 residues long. The germline V gene has CDR1 SGHTA and CDR2 FQGTGA.

The CDR3 here is CASSPQGASYEQYF. The CDR3 DNA follows: TGTGCCAGCTCACCACAGGGGGCAAGCTACGAGCAGTACTTC. The chain has TRBV18 and TRBJ2-7; 7 bases align to TRBD1. CDR1 and CDR2 from the germline V gene are KGHSH and LQKENI. This CDR3 spans 14 amino acids. V lost 1 base, J lost 3 bases, and 3 bases stayed unmatched. Using reference TRBV18 and TRBJ2-7 for the parts outside the CDR3, the full variable domain is NAGVMQNPRHLVRRRGQEARLRCSPMKGHSHVYWYRQLPEEGLKFMVYLQKENIIDESGMPKERFSAEFPKEGPSILRIQQVVRGDSAAYFCASSPQGASYEQYFGPGTRLTVT.

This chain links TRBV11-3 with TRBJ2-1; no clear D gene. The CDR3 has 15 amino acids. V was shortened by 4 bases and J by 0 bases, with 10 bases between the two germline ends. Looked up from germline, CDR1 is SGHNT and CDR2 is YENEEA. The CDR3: CASSSDLYSYNEQFF. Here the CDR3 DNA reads TGTGCCAGCAGCTCAGATTTATACTCCTACAATGAGCAGTTCTTC. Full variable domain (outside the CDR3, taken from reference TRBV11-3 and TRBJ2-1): EAGVVQSPRYKIIEKKQPVAFWCNPISGHNTLYWYLQNLGQGPELLIRYENEEAVDDSQLPKDRFSAERLKGVDSTLKIQPAELGDSAVYLCASSSDLYSYNEQFFGPGTRLTVL.

For the CDR3, the DNA is TGTGCCTGGAGTGGACCGGGACTAGCGGGAGTTGGCGAGCAGTACTTC. This translates into CAWSGPGLAGVGEQYF. The chain employs TRBV30 and TRBJ2-7, with 14 bases matching TRBD2. CDR1 GTSNPN and CDR2 SVGIG come from the germline V gene (reference sequence). V lost 1 base to trimming and J lost 6 bases; unmatched junction nucleotides: 8. The CDR3 loop spans 16 amino acids. Drawing the rest from reference TRBV30 and TRBJ2-7, the complete variable domain is SQTIHQWPATLVQPVGSPLSLECTVEGTSNPNLYWYRQAAGRGLQLLFYSVGIGQISSEVPQNLSASRPQDRQFILSSKKLLLSDSGFYLCAWSGPGLAGVGEQYFGPGTRLTVT.

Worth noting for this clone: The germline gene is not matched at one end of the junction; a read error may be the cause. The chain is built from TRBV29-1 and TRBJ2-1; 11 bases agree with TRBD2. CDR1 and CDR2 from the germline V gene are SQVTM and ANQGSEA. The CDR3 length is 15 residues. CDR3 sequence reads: CSGGLAETSNNEQFF. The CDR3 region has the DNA TGCAGCGGGGGACTAGCGGAAACCTCCAACAATGAGCAGTTCTTC.

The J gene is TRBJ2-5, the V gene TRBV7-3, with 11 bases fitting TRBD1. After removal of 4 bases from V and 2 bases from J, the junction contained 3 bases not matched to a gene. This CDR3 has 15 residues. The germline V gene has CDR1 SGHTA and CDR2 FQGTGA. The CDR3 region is CASSSGTGGQETQYF. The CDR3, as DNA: TGTGCCAGCAGCTCGGGGACAGGGGGGCAAGAGACCCAGTACTTC.

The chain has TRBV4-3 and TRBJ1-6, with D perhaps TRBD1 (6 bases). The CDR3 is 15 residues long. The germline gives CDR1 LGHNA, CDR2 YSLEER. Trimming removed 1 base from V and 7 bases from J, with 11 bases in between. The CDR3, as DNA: TGCGCCAGCAGCCAAGGTGCCAGGGGAAATTCACCCCTCCACTTT. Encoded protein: CASSQGARGNSPLHF.